The 23 T cell receptor beta chains below were found in one sample sequenced in a study of neoadjuvant anti-PD-1 for oral cavity cancer. This sample's time point: after neoadjuvant nivolumab, at surgical resection. TCRdb's copy holds only in-frame clones and misses some; the assay was immunoSEQ multiplex PCR. The top ten hold about 5% of the sample, which has 35,000 to 50,000 clones, about three quarters seen once. Sequenced here: PBMCs, sampled after nivolumab (anti-PD-1) treatment. The source of these receptors is a person between 40 and 80 years old with oral cavity squamous cell carcinoma.

CDR3: CAISELGTSGGASTDTQYF. As DNA, the CDR3 is TGTGCCATCAGTGAGTTAGGCACTAGCGGGGGGGCTAGCACAGATACGCAGTATTTT. J is TRBJ2-3 and V is TRBV10-3; 13 bases map to TRBD2. CDR3 size: 19 residues. Germline CDR1 is ENHRY and CDR2 is SYGVKD. V gave up 1 base and J gave up 0 bases; unmatched junction bases: 7.

This clone is a singleton in its sample. The V call is TRBV19, the J call TRBJ1-1, with D hard to call. V gave up 3 bases and J gave up 1 base, with 6 bases separating them. The CDR3 length is 13 residues. Germline V gene data show CDR1 as LNHDA and CDR2 as SQIVND (reference sequence). Here the CDR3 DNA reads TGTGCCAGTAGTATGTTCGCGAACACTGAAGCTTTCTTT. Protein product: CASSMFANTEAFF.

The chain has TRBV6-1 and TRBJ1-5; D possibly corresponds to TRBD1 (5 bases). Germline V gives CDR1 MNHNS, CDR2 SASEGT. The germline V and J ends were trimmed by 3 bases and 1 base, with 10 bases remaining between them. This CDR3 comprises 15 residues. The CDR3: CASSDMQGSNQPQHF. The CDR3 bases are TGTGCCAGCAGTGACATGCAGGGCAGCAATCAGCCCCAGCATTTT.

The chain joins TRBV27 to TRBJ2-7, with 10 bases matching TRBD2. Germline loops: CDR1 MNHEY, CDR2 SMNVEV (reference sequence). The CDR3 is 19 residues long. With V trimmed by 9 bases and J by 1 base, 21 bases remained unmatched. The CDR3, as DNA: TGTGCCAGTAGCAGAGGGGGACCAGCGGGAGGGCACCCTTCCTACGAGCAGTACTTC. It specifies CASSRGGPAGGHPSYEQYF.

This chain connects TRBV7-9 to TRBJ2-3; 10 bases match TRBD2. Trimming took 5 bases from V and 9 from J; bases not matched to a gene: 14. CDR3 length: 16 amino acids. Germline CDR1 is SEHNR and CDR2 is FQNEAQ (reference sequence). Written as DNA, the CDR3 is TGTGCCAGCAGCCCCGGACTAGCGGCCGCTGCAGGGACGCAGTATTTT. Its translation is CASSPGLAAAAGTQYF.

The chain carries TRBV7-2 and TRBJ2-5; D might be TRBD1 (6 bases). V was cut by 5 bases and J by 1 base, with 11 bases left in between. Germline V gene lookup returns CDR1 SGHTA and CDR2 FQGNSA. This CDR3 has 14 residues. CDR3 nucleotide sequence: TGTGCCAGCAGCCACGGGACACTCCAAGAGACCCAGTACTTC. Its translation is CASSHGTLQETQYF.

V is TRBV5-1 and J is TRBJ2-5; D not resolved. The CDR3 is made up of 14 amino acids. V lost 0 bases to trimming and J lost 4 bases, with 10 bases between them. The germline V gene encodes CDR1 SGHRS and CDR2 YFSETQ. The DNA for the CDR3 is TGCGCCAGCAGCTTGGCCGGGCTGATAGAGACCCAGTACTTC. Its translation: CASSLAGLIETQYF.

This clone is medium-sized within its sample. The chain couples TRBV6-5 to TRBJ1-1; D might be TRBD1 (6 bases). CDR1 and CDR2 from the germline V gene are MNHEY and SVGAGI. This CDR3 region has 15 residues. V was cut by 6 bases and J by 3 bases, with 17 bases left in between. For the CDR3, the DNA is TGTGCCAGCAGGAGGACAGCAACGGGGGACACTGAAGCTTTCTTT. Translating it yields CASRRTATGDTEAFF.

The J gene is TRBJ2-1, the V gene TRBV5-1, with TRBD2 matching 10 bases. CDR3 length: 17 amino acids. Trimming at V came to 4 bases and at J to 7 bases, leaving 14 bases not matched to a gene. Per the germline V gene, CDR1 is SGHRS and CDR2 is YFSETQ. The CDR3 region has the DNA TGCGCCAGCAGCCCGACCACTCTAGCGGGAGTATCAAATGAGCAGTTCTTC. Its protein is CASSPTTLAGVSNEQFF.

This clone was observed a few times. J is TRBJ1-6 and V is TRBV6-1, with 8 bases aligning to TRBD1. The CDR3 length is 14 residues. The V and J ends lost 6 bases and 10 bases, in that order; junction bases with no gene match: 8. Looked up from germline, CDR1 is MNHNS and CDR2 is SASEGT. The CDR3 region has the DNA TGTGCCAGCAGAGATGGACAGGGTAGATCACCCCTCCACTTT. Translating it yields CASRDGQGRSPLHF.

This CDR3 reads CASSLGTAYNEQFF. The CDR3 DNA reads as TGCGCCAGCAGCTTAGGGACAGCATACAATGAGCAGTTCTTC. The genes are TRBV5-1 and TRBJ2-1, with 7 nucleotides matching TRBD1. With V trimmed by 2 bases and J by 4 bases, 3 bases remained unmatched. Germline V gene sequence: CDR1 SGHRS, CDR2 YFSETQ. The CDR3 loop spans 14 amino acids.

This clone was found a few times. The chain uses TRBV2 and TRBJ1-5; D is unresolved. CDR3 length: 13 residues. Germline loops: CDR1 SNHLY, CDR2 FYNNEI. The germline V and J ends were trimmed by 4 bases and 7 bases, with 11 bases remaining between them. CDR3 residues: CASSVLQEQPQHF. CDR3 coding DNA: TGTGCCAGCAGTGTACTCCAGGAGCAGCCCCAGCATTTT.

In its sample, this clone was seen a few times. The chain employs TRBV5-6 and TRBJ1-1; a possible D gene is TRBD1 (5 bases). The CDR3 is 17 residues long. Trimming cost V 2 bases and J 1 base, with 18 bases left between them. Germline CDR1 and CDR2: SGHDT and YYEEEE. CDR3 coding DNA: TGTGCCAGCAGCTTATACAGGCGGTCAGAAGGGAACACTGAAGCTTTCTTT. Amino acid sequence: CASSLYRRSEGNTEAFF.

The rearrangement joins TRBV28 to TRBJ1-2, with D perhaps matching TRBD1 (6 bases). The V end lost 6 bases, the J end lost 2 bases, and 13 bases lay between the germline ends. Germline values: CDR1 MDHEN, CDR2 SYDVKM. The CDR3 covers 14 residues. The CDR3 DNA reads as TGTGCCAGCAGGCCCGGGGGGGGCAACTATGGCTACACCTTC. Residues: CASRPGGGNYGYTF.

The chain has TRBV5-1 and TRBJ1-1; D call uncertain. V was clipped by 0 bases and J by 1 base, with 7 bases between them. There are 14 residues in the CDR3. The germline V gene has CDR1 SGHRS and CDR2 YFSETQ. The CDR3 sequence is CASSLVAANTEAFF. CDR3 DNA sequence: TGCGCCAGCAGCTTGGTCGCAGCGAACACTGAAGCTTTCTTT.

The genes are TRBV5-6 and TRBJ2-7; D is unclear. Deletions cut 4 bases from V and 2 bases from J, with 13 bases between. CDR3 length: 14 residues. Germline CDR1 and CDR2: SGHDT and YYEEEE. CDR3 DNA: TGTGCCAGCAGCGAACGTCTAGATCCCTACGAGCAGTACTTC. Translated: CASSERLDPYEQYF.

This rearrangement joins TRBV11-2 to TRBJ2-5, with D unresolved. This CDR3 region has 13 residues. Trimming left V 5 bases short and J 5 bases short, with 12 bases between. The germline V gene has CDR1 SGHAT and CDR2 FQNNGV. The CDR3 here is CASSIISAETQYF. For the CDR3, the DNA is TGTGCCAGCAGCATAATAAGTGCGGAGACCCAGTACTTC.

This clone was seen a handful of times. The chain uses TRBV30 and TRBJ1-5; D remains unclear. Between the trimmed V and J ends, which lost 3 bases and 3 bases, there was a span of 9 bases. Germline assignment: CDR1 GTSNPN and CDR2 SVGIG (reference sequence). The CDR3 runs to 13 residues. The CDR3 coding sequence is TGTGCCTGGAGCACTGGGGACAATCAGCCCCAGCATTTT. Protein: CAWSTGDNQPQHF.

CDR3 DNA sequence: TGTGCCAGCAGCCTACCGACAGGGGCCACTGGAAACACCATATATTTT. Its translation is CASSLPTGATGNTIYF. The chain employs TRBV5-6 and TRBJ1-3, with TRBD1 matching over 8 bases. CDR3 length: 16 amino acids. Germline trimming cut 4 bases from V and 2 bases from J; bases unmatched to any gene: 8. Germline-derived CDR1 and CDR2 are SGHDT and YYEEEE.

The chain combines TRBV4-1 with TRBJ2-3; tentatively, D is TRBD2 (6 bases). The ends were cut back, 4 bases at V and 2 bases at J, with 16 bases in the middle. Per the germline V gene, CDR1 is MGHRA and CDR2 is YSYEKL. This CDR3 has 16 residues. CDR3 in DNA: TGCGCCAGCAGCCTCTCGGGGCGGGGATTCACAGATACGCAGTATTTT. Translating gives CASSLSGRGFTDTQYF.

The rearrangement links TRBV30 to TRBJ2-3, with D perhaps matching TRBD1 (5 bases). Per germline, CDR1 GTSNPN and CDR2 SVGIG (reference sequence). The length of the CDR3 is 14 residues. Trimming pared 2 bases from V and 0 bases from J, leaving 9 bases between. DNA of the CDR3: TGTGCCTGGAGTTTACAGGTTAGCACAGATACGCAGTATTTT. Amino acids: CAWSLQVSTDTQYF.

The rearrangement links TRBV10-3 to TRBJ1-1, with TRBD1 identical over 8 bases. The CDR3 is 15 residues long. J was trimmed by 0 bases and V by 2 bases; bases with no gene match: 2. In germline, CDR1 is ENHRY, CDR2 SYGVKD. For the CDR3, the DNA is TGTGCCATCAGTGAGGGACAGGGTTTGAACACTGAAGCTTTCTTT. Translating it yields CAISEGQGLNTEAFF.

V and J are TRBV6-1 and TRBJ2-7; D unresolved. The CDR3 totals 14 residues. V was trimmed by 1 base and J by 3 bases, leaving 10 bases between them. Per the germline V gene, CDR1 is MNHNS and CDR2 is SASEGT. The CDR3 sequence is CASSEDLVVYEQYF. The CDR3 DNA reads as TGTGCCAGCAGTGAAGACCTCGTTGTCTACGAGCAGTACTTC.